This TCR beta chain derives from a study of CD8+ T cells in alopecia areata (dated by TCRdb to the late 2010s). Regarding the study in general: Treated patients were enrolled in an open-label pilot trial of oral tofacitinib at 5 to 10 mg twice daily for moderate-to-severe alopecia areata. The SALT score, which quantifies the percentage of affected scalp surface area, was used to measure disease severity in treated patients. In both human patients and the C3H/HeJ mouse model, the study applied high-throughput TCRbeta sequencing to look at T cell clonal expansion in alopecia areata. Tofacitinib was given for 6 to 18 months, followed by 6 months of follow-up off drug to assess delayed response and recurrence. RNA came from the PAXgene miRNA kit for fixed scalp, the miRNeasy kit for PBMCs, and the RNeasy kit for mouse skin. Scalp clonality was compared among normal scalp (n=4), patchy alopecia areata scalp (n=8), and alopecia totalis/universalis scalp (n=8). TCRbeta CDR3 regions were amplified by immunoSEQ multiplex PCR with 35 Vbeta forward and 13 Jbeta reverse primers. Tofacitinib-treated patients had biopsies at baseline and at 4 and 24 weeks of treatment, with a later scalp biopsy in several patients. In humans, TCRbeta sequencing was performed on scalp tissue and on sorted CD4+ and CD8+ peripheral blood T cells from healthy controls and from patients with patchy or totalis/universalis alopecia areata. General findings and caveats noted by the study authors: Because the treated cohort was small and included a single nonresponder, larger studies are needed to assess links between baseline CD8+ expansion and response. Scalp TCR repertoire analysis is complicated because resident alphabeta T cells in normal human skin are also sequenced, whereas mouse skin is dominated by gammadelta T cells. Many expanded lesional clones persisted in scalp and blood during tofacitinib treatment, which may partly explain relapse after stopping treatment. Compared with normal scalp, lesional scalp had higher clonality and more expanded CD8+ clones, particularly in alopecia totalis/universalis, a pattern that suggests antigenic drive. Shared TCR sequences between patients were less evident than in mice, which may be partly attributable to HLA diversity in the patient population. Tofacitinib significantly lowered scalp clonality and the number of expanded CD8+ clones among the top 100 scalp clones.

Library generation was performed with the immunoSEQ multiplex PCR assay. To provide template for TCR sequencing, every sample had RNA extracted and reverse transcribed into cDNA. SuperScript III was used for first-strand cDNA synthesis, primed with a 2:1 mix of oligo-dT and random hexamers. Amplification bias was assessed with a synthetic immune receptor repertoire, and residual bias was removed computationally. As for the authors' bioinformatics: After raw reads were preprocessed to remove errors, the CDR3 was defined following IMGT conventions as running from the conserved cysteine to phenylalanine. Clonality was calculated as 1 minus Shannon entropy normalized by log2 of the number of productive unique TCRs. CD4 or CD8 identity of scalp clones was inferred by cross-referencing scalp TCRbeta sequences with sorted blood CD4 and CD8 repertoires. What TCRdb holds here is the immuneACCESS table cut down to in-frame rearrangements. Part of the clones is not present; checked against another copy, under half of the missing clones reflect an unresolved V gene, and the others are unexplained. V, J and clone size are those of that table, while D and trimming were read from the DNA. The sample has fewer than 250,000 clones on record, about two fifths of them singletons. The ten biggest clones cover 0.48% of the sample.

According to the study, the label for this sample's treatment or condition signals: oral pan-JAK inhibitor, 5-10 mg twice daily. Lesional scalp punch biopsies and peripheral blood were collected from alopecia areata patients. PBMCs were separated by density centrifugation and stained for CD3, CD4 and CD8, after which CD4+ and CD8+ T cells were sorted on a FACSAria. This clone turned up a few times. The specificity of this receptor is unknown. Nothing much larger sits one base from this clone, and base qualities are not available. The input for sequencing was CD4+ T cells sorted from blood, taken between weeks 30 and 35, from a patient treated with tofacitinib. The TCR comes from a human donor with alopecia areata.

In nucleotide form, the sequence is TGTGCCAGCATTTTGAGGGGGCGCCTAAATGAGCAGTTCTTC. Its protein reads: CASILRGRLNEQFF. The chain is assembled from TRBV6-1 and TRBJ2-1; 7 of the junction bases match TRBD1. Based on the germline V gene, the CDR1 and CDR2 sequences are MNHNS and SASEGT. V trim: 7 bases; J trim: 7 bases; unmatched bases: 10. Taken from cysteine to phenylalanine, the CDR3 has 14 residues. The retained sequence is limited to the CDR3, 42 bases, with the frame set at the first base.